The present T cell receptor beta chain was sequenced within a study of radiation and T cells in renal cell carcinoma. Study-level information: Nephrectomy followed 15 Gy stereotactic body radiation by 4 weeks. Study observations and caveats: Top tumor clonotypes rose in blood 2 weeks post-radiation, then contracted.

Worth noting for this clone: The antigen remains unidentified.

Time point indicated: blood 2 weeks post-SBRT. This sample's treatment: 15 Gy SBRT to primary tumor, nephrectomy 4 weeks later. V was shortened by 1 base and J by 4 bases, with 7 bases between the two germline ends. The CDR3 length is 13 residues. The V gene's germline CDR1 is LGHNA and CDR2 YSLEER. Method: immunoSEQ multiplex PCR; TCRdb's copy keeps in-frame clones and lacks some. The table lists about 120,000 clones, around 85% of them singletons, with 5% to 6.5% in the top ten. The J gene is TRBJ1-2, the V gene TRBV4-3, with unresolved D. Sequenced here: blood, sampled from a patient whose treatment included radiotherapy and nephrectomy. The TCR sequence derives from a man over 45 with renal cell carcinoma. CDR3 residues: CASSQGVGYGYTF. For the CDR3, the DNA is TGCGCCAGCAGCCAAGGAGTGGGCTATGGCTACACCTTC.